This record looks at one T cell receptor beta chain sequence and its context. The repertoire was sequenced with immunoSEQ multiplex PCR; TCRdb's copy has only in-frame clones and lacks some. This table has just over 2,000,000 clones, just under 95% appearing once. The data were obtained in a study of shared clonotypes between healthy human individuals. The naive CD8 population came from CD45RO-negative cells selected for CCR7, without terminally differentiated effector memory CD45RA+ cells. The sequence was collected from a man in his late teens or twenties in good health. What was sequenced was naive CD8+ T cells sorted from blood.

The CDR3 DNA reads as TGCGCCAGCAGTGAGTCTGGCGGGAGGGCCTACGAGCAGTACTTC. Translation: CASSESGGRAYEQYF. V gene TRBV10-2 combines with J gene TRBJ2-7; 9 nucleotides line up with TRBD2. The J segment lost 2 bases and the V segment lost 0 bases, leaving 2 bases of the junction unmatched. Germline CDR1 WSHSY, CDR2 SAAADI. This CDR3 spans 15 amino acids.